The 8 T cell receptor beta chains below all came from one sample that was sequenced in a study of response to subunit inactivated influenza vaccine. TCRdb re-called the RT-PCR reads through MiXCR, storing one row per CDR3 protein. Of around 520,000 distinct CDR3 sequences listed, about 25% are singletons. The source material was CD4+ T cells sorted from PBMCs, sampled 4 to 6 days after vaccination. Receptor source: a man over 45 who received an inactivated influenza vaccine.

The CDR3 coding sequence is TGTGCCAGCAGTTTCGGGGCAGGAGTGCAGCCCCAGCATTTT. Residues: CASSFGAGVQPQHF. This chain uses TRBV27 with TRBJ1-5; maybe TRBD1 (5 bases). The germline V gene encodes CDR1 MNHEY and CDR2 SMNVEV (reference sequence). The CDR3 consists of 14 residues. V was cut by 3 bases and J by 7 bases, with 13 bases left in between.

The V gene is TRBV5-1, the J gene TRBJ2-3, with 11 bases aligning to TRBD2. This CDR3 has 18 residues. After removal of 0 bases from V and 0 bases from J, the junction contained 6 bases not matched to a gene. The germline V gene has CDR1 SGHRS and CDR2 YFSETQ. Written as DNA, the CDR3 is TGCGCCAGCAGCTTGGGACTAGCGGGGCCCGCTAGCACAGATACGCAGTATTTT. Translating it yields CASSLGLAGPASTDTQYF.

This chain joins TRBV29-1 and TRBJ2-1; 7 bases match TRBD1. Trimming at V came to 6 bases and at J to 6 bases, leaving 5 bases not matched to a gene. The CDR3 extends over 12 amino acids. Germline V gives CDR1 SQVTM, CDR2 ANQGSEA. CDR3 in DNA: TGCAGCGTCGACAGGGTGGGCAATGAGCAGTTCTTC. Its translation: CSVDRVGNEQFF.

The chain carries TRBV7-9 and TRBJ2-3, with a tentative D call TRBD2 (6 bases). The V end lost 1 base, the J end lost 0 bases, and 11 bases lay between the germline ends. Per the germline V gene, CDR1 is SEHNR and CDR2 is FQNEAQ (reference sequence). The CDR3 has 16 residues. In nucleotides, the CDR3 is TGTGCCAGCAGCTTAGGACGGGGGACTAGCACAGATACGCAGTATTTT. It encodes CASSLGRGTSTDTQYF.

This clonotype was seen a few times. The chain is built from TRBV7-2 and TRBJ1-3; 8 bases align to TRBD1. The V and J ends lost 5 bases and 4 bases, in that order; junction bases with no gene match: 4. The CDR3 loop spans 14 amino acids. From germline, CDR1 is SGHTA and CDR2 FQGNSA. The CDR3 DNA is TGTGCCAGCAGCAACGACAGGGGAGGAAACACCATATATTTT. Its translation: CASSNDRGGNTIYF.

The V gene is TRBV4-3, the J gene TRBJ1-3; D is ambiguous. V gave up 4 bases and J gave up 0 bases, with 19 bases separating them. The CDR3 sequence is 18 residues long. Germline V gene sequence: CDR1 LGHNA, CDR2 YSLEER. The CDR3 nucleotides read TGCGCCAGCAGCCCGGACGGAATAAGTTTCCCCTCTGGAAACACCATATATTTT. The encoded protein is CASSPDGISFPSGNTIYF.

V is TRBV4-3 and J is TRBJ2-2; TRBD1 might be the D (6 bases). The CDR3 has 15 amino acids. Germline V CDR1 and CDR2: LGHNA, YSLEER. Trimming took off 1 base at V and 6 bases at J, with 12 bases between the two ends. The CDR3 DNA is TGCGCCAGCAGCCAAGGGGGGCTAATGGCCGGGGAGCTGTTTTTT. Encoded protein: CASSQGGLMAGELFF.

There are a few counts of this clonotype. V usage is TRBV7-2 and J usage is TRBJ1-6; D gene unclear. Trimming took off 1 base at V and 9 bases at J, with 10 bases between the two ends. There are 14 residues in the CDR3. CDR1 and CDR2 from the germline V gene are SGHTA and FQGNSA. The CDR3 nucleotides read TGTGCCAGCAGCTTAGAGAGGAGGCGTTCACCCCTCCACTTT. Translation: CASSLERRRSPLHF. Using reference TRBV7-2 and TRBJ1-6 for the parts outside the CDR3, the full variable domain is GAGVSQSPSNKVTEKGKDVELRCDPISGHTALYWYRQSLGQGLEFLIYFQGNSAPDKSGLPSDRFSAERTGGSVSTLTIQRTQQEDSAVYLCASSLERRRSPLHFGNGTRLTVT.